Sequencing of this T cell receptor beta chain was carried out in a study of cytomegalovirus exposure and HLA in healthy donors (dated by TCRdb to the late 2010s). For context, the study as a whole: In an earlier analysis of under 750 of the donors, roughly 300 Gb of sequence data and 120 million or so unique TCR beta sequences from roughly 200 million T cells were reported. Donor age, sex, ethnicity and CMV serostatus were collected together with the repertoire data. Typing coverage differed by locus: A, B, C, DRB1 and DQB1 were typed in roughly 629-640 donors, DQA1 in about 500, DPA1 in 600 to 610, and DPB1 in 472. To predict cytomegalovirus infection status, the study brought together high-throughput TCR immunosequencing, statistical association of individual TCRs with disease status, and machine learning. Along with the roughly 670-subject first cohort, a separate validation cohort of over 90 different subjects was used. A later genetic analysis took genome-wide SNP genotypes for about 60% of the roughly 670 donors and used that subset as a discovery cohort. All discovery cohort repertoires had been generated using a single sequencing platform. Rather than using new phenotypic data, the later analysis identified candidate immune exposures from TCR beta sequences and from how often those sequences occurred across donors. A later analysis re-examined previously published TCR beta repertoires from more than 550 donors and added high-resolution HLA genotyping to investigate patterns of TCR occurrence. To decide whether each TCR beta V gene segment behaved as functional or pseudogenic, an earlier analysis of some 600 of the donors relied on high-throughput TCR beta sequencing. Roughly 300 gigabases of sequencing data and approximately 85 million unique TCR sequences were included in an early release covering roughly 600 HLA-typed donors. Roughly 5 DR-DQ haplotypes were handled as single units for association and clustering because linkage in the cohort was strong. The T cell repertoires of 666 subjects were profiled by immunosequencing and related to cytomegalovirus serostatus. The study aimed to test whether signatures of past pathogen exposure could be identified by cataloging public T cell receptors. The genetic ancestry cluster associated with self-reported Caucasian donors included around four fifths of the 300 to 400 genotyped donors. Among a few hundred genotyped donors of the cohort, an average of about 240,000 unique TCR beta nucleotide sequences were sequenced per donor, roughly 18% of them non-productive. HLA typing covered class I and class II loci at four-digit resolution.

On this clone itself: Its binding antigen is unknown. No per-base quality is available; no much larger clone lies one base away.

Library preparation used the immunoSEQ multiplex PCR assay. The multiplex PCR relied on a mix of 60 forward primers for TCR Vbeta segments and 13 reverse primers for TCR Jbeta segments. A multiplex PCR assay on genomic DNA amplified the CDR3 region of rearranged TCR beta genes. Amplified TCR beta libraries were sequenced as 87-base-pair reads on the Illumina HiSeq System. In the authors' own workflow: In a later analysis, tens of millions of unique TCR beta chains were counted across the 500 to 700 repertoires, and approximately 11 million of these chains were shared by at least two donors. To remove PCR and sequencing errors, raw reads were error-corrected and collapsed into unique sequences using a nearest-neighbor algorithm that merged closely related sequences. To assign V, D and J gene segments, CDR3 sequences were aligned to IMGT reference sequences. For a sequence to be retained, a match of at least six nucleotides to both a V gene segment and a J gene segment was required. A rearrangement counted as productive if the CDR3 had no stop codons and remained in frame with V and J, and every other rearrangement counted as non-productive. Following IMGT convention, CDR3 was defined as the stretch from the second conserved V-encoded cysteine to the conserved J-encoded phenylalanine. The earlier analysis of 500 to 750 of the donors excluded any sequence lacking an unambiguous match to a single V gene segment. An earlier analysis of a few hundred of the donors called V segments functional above 56.7% productive rearrangements and segregating when the between-donor standard deviation exceeded 5%. A statistical classification framework was developed to diagnose cytomegalovirus status using the catalog of TCR beta chain sequences. In a later analysis, V and J genes were assigned by comparing TCR nucleotide sequences against IMGT/GENE-DB human TR gene sequences. Using the TCRdist pipeline, a later analysis assigned CDR3 sequences along with most-parsimonious VDJ recombination scenarios. In a later analysis, each TCR beta chain was defined by its CDR3 amino acid sequence together with its V-gene family, and reads without a unique V-gene family were excluded. To address suspected cross-contamination and a sequencing artifact, a later analysis removed 450 to 700 highly shared, low-generation-probability nucleotide sequences. In a later analysis, a clonal expansion index was calculated for each public chain from normalized within-repertoire ranks of inferred template counts. A later analysis computed generation probabilities with a VDJ recombination model fitted to out-of-frame rearrangements, and checked the results against IGoR. In a later analysis, TCR-TCR, TCR-HLA and TCR-CMV co-occurrence was scored with hypergeometric tests, and a repertoire-size bias correction was applied to TCR pairs. In a later analysis, false discovery rates were estimated by permuting HLA or CMV assignments 20 times. In a later analysis, co-occurring TCRs were grouped using DBSCAN, with TCRdist sequence similarity added in when clustering inside HLA-allele-positive subsets. Repertoires with fewer than 30,000 or more than 120,000 public chains were left out of co-occurrence clustering, as were five repertoires with anomalous nucleotide sharing. TCRdb obtained this table from immuneACCESS and retained in-frame rearrangements with V and J assigned. These tables miss some clones; where compared with another copy, unresolved V genes account for less than half of the shortfall, and the remainder is unexplained. For V, J and clone size, that table is used; D and trimming come from the DNA. Here the sample has over 150,000 clones; 75% to 85% occur a single time. Of the sample, around 1.2% is held by the ten largest clones.

Overall results and qualifications from the work: Because some donors lacked HLA typing at each locus, the association tests relied only on the typed subset. In vitro tests confirmed that a few of the cytomegalovirus-associated TCR beta chains recognize cytomegalovirus antigens. According to a later genetic analysis, donors in an Asian-associated ancestry cluster had fewer N-insertions in productive TCRs than the approximately 670-donor mean. The classifier was reported to diagnose cytomegalovirus status with high specificity and sensitivity in both the original and validation cohorts. Assigning TCR associations to individual alleles was difficult when HLA alleles, especially DR and DQ, strongly co-occurred. The study listed around 160 TCR beta chains as associated with cytomegalovirus. Several of the top co-occurrence clusters appeared to be linked to parvovirus B19, influenza, CMV and Epstein-Barr virus, according to a later analysis. An earlier analysis of approximately 500 of the donors showed that most TCR beta V segments appeared in productive rearrangements either about 90% or about 30% of the time, which broadly matched IMGT annotations. The cohort was sequenced for TCR beta chains only, and without alpha or paired-chain data the features that could be detected were limited. It was suggested by the authors that the approach could potentially be generalized to other disease states and immunological phenotypes. The sequencing pipeline was judged likely to have produced a cluster of highly shared sequence variants as a technical artifact. A later genetic analysis associated a missense DCLRE1C variant with V-gene and J-gene trimming of TCR beta chains, and an independent cohort replicated the association. Across donors, most TCR sequences were observed very rarely, whereas some public TCRs were present in many individuals. Because counts were too low, under 20 rarely observed V segments, including chromosome 9 orphons, were left out of the earlier analysis of several hundred of the donors. CMV serostatus was the only immune exposure information available for the cohort. Roughly uniform sequencing depth across donors was assumed in presence/absence analyses, although this assumption may not hold. A further reported finding was that TCR beta sequences accurately predicted the HLA-A and HLA-B alleles for most subjects in the first cohort. A later analysis found that most CMV-associated TCR beta chains appeared HLA-restricted, with HLA associations seemingly driven largely by CMV exposure. In a later analysis, HLA-associated TCR beta chains were found to be more clonally expanded and to have lower generation probabilities than equally common non-associated chains. A later analysis associated 16,951 TCR beta sequences with specific HLA alleles at a false discovery rate of 0.05. Correlated functional status among segregating V segments might be attributable to linkage disequilibrium, but an unknown experimental factor could not be ruled out. According to a later analysis, TCR association rates differed among HLA loci, with DRB1 alleles showing the most associated TCRs and HLA-C alleles showing the fewest.

The cohort comprised around 690 healthy bone marrow donors. At the time of sampling, every cohort member was nominally healthy, though immune exposures that went unrecorded were likely present. The donor was CMV seropositive and belonged to the group of more than 250 seropositive cohort members. Each donor provided a peripheral blood sample, and peripheral blood mononuclear cells were used for TCR beta sequencing. Genomic DNA was extracted from the blood cell samples with the Qiagen DNeasy Blood Extraction Kit. The sequenced sample consisted of PBMCs. This receptor was identified in a girl aged 2 to 10 in good health and CMV-seropositive.

The sequenced DNA is TGCAGCTTCCAAGCAGGACAGGGTTACGGCTACACCTTC. It encodes CSFQAGQGYGYTF. Recombination linked TRBV29-1 to TRBJ1-2; TRBD1 matches 8 bases in the middle. The cysteine opens and the phenylalanine closes a CDR3 of 13 amino acids. Of the read, only the CDR3 DNA is kept; its 39 bases are in frame from base 1. According to the germline V gene, CDR1 reads SQVTM and CDR2 reads ANQGSEA. From V the trimming removes 8 bases and from J it removes 8 bases, while the gene matches leave 13 bases of the junction unaccounted for.